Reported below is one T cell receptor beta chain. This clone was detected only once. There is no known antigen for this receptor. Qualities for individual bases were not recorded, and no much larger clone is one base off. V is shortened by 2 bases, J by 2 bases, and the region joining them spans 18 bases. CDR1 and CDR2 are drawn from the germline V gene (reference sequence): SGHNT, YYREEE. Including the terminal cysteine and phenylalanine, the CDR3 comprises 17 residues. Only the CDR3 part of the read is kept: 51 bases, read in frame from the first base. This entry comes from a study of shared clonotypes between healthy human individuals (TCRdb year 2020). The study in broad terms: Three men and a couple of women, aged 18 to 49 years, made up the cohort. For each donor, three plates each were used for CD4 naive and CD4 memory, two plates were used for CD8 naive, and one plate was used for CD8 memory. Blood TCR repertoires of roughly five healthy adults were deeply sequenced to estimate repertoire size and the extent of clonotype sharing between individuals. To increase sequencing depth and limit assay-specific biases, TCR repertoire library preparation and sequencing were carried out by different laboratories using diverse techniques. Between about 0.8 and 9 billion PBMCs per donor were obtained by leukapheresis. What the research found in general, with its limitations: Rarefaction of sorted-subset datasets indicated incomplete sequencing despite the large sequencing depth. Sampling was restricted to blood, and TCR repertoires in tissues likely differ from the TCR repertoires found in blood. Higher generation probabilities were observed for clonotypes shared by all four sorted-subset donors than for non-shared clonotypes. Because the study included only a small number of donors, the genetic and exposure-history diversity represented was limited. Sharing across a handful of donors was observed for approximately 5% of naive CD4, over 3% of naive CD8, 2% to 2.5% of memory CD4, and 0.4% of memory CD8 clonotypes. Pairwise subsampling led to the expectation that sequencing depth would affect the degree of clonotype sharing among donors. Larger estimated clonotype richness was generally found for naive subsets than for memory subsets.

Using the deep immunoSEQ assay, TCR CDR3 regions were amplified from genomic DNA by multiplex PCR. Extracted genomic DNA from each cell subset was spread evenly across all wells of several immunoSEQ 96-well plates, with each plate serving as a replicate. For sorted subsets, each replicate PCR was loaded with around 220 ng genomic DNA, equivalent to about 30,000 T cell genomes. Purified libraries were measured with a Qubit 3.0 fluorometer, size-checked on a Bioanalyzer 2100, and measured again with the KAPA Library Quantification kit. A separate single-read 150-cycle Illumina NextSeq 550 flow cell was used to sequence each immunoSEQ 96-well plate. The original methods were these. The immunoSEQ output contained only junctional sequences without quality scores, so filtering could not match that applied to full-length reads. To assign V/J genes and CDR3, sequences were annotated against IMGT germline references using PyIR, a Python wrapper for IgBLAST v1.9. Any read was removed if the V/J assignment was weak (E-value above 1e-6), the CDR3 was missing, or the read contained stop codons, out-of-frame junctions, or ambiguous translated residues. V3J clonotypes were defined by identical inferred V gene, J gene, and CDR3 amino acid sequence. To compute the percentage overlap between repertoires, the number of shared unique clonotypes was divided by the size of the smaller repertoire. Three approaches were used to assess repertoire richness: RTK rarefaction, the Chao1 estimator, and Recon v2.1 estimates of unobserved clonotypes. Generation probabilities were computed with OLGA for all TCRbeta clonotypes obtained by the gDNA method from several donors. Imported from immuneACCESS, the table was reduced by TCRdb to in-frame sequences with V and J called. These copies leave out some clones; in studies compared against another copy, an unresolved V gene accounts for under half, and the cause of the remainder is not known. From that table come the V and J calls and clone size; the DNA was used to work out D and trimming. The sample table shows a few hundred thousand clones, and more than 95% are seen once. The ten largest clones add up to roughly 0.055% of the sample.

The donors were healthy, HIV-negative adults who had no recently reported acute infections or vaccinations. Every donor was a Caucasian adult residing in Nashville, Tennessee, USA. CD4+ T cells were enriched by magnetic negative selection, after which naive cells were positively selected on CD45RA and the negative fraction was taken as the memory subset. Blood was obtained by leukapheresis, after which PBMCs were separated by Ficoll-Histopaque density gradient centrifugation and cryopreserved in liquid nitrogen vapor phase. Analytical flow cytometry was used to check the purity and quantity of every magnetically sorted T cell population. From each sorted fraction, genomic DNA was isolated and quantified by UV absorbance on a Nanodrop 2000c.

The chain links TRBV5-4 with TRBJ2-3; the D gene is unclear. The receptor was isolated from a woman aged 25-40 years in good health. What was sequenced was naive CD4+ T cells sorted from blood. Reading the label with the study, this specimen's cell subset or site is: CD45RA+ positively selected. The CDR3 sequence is CASSLGPPTMSTDTQYF. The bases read TGTGCCAGCAGCTTAGGGCCTCCAACAATGTCCACAGATACGCAGTATTTT.